Shown below are 19 T cell receptor beta chains from a single sample sequenced in a study of cytotoxic CD8 clonotypes in ibrutinib-treated CLL. TCRdb's table, derived via immunoSEQ multiplex PCR, lists solely in-frame clones and lacks some. This sample has 150,000 to 200,000 clones, with more than 70% found just once. This material consisted of PBMCs, taken at disease progression, from a patient treated with ibrutinib. These receptors came from a human donor with chronic lymphocytic leukemia.

The chain uses TRBV19 and TRBJ2-1, with D uncertain. V lost 2 bases, J lost 5 bases, and 10 bases lay in between. CDR1 is LNHDA and CDR2 is SQIVND in the germline V gene (reference sequence). The CDR3 contains 14 residues. The CDR3 bases are TGTGCCAGTAGTATACTACAAGAAAACAATGAGCAGTTCTTC. Its protein product is CASSILQENNEQFF.

This chain connects TRBV18 to TRBJ1-5; the D is unclear. This CDR3 region has 16 residues. Trimming removed 3 bases from V and 6 bases from J, with 18 bases in between. Germline lookup yields CDR1 KGHSH and CDR2 LQKENI. CDR3 sequence: CASSPSGPLGGQPQHF. Written as DNA, the CDR3 is TGTGCCAGCTCACCCTCGGGCCCCTTAGGAGGTCAGCCCCAGCATTTT.

CDR3 residues: CASKNRAYEQYF. For the CDR3, the DNA is TGTGCCAGCAAAAACAGGGCCTACGAGCAGTACTTC. The chain uses TRBV2 and TRBJ2-7; D may be TRBD1 (6 bases). Germline lookup yields CDR1 SNHLY and CDR2 FYNNEI. Trimming left V 7 bases short and J 2 bases short, with 9 bases between. The CDR3 loop spans 12 amino acids.

The chain carries TRBV4-2 and TRBJ2-7; D gene unclear. CDR1 and CDR2 (germline): LGHNA, YNFKEQ. V was shortened by 0 bases and J by 3 bases, with 18 bases between the two germline ends. The CDR3 is made up of 17 amino acids. The CDR3 is CASSQETQGRSYYEQYF. CDR3 nucleotide sequence: TGTGCCAGCAGCCAAGAGACCCAAGGTCGGTCATACTACGAGCAGTACTTC.

This clone was seen a handful of times. The V and J genes are TRBV6-5 and TRBJ1-5; D unclear. The germline gives CDR1 MNHEY, CDR2 SVGAGI. This CDR3 has 15 amino acids. Between the trimmed V and J ends, which lost 6 bases and 1 base, there was a span of 13 bases. CDR3 protein: CASSQTSGSNQPQHF. DNA for the CDR3: TGTGCCAGCAGCCAAACATCGGGAAGCAATCAGCCCCAGCATTTT.

The chain carries TRBV28 and TRBJ2-2, with 8 bases that match TRBD2. The CDR3 sequence is 14 residues long. The J segment lost 2 bases and the V segment lost 11 bases, leaving 7 bases of the junction unmatched. Germline V CDR1 and CDR2: MDHEN, SYDVKM. The CDR3 bases are TGTGCCGGACATAGCGGGACTAACACCGGGGAGCTGTTTTTT. Amino acid sequence: CAGHSGTNTGELFF.

The chain employs TRBV30 and TRBJ1-2; tentative D call: TRBD1 (5 bases). The CDR3 length is 13 residues. Trimming removed 4 bases from V and 3 bases from J, with 12 bases in between. CDR1 is GTSNPN, CDR2 SVGIG, per germline (reference sequence). CDR3 sequence: CAWTGGGHYGYTF. CDR3 sequence (DNA): TGTGCCTGGACCGGGGGAGGTCACTATGGCTACACCTTC.

The V and J genes are TRBV7-2 and TRBJ1-2, with D unresolved. Trimming removed 5 bases from V and 1 base from J, with 8 bases in between. CDR1 is SGHTA, CDR2 FQGNSA, per germline. The CDR3 runs to 13 residues. The DNA of the CDR3 is TGTGCCAGCAGCCCCCAAATTAACTATGGCTACACCTTC. This translates into CASSPQINYGYTF. Supplemented by reference TRBV7-2 and TRBJ1-2, the full variable domain reads GAGVSQSPSNKVTEKGKDVELRCDPISGHTALYWYRQSLGQGLEFLIYFQGNSAPDKSGLPSDRFSAERTGGSVSTLTIQRTQQEDSAVYLCASSPQINYGYTFGSGTRLTVV.

This clone was detected only once. The J gene is TRBJ2-3, the V gene TRBV5-1; TRBD1 is a possible D gene (7 bases). Germline V lookup: CDR1 SGHRS, CDR2 YFSETQ. The CDR3 is 17 amino acids. Trimming took 1 base from V and 0 from J, leaving 15 bases between them. The CDR3 DNA sequence: TGCGCCAGCAGCTTGTTCTTGGCGGGACAGAGCACAGATACGCAGTATTTT. Its protein product is CASSLFLAGQSTDTQYF.

Regarding this clone: One end of the junction is discordant with germline, which a read error may explain. The chain joins TRBV11-1 to TRBJ2-3, with a weak D call TRBD1 (5 bases). This CDR3 contains 15 residues. The germline V gene encodes CDR1 SGHAT and CDR2 FQDESV (reference sequence). The CDR3 coding sequence is TGTGCCAGCAGTTTAGGGGCAGGGCCCACAGATACGCAGTATTTT. This gives the protein CASSLGAGPTDTQYF.

The rearrangement joins TRBV5-8 to TRBJ2-3; no clear D. Germline CDR1 is SGHTS and CDR2 is YDEGEE. CDR3 length equals 16 residues. With 0 bases removed from V and 4 bases from J, the gap between germline ends came to 15 bases. DNA for the CDR3: TGTGCCAGCAGCTTGGAGTGGGGTTTAGGGTCAGATACGCAGTATTTT. Translation: CASSLEWGLGSDTQYF.

This chain uses TRBV5-6 with TRBJ1-1, with D perhaps matching TRBD1 (5 bases). V was shortened by 4 bases and J by 1 base, with 14 bases between the two germline ends. The CDR3 covers 15 residues. Germline V gene data show CDR1 as SGHDT and CDR2 as YYEEEE. The CDR3: CASSHRLGGNTEAFF. The DNA for the CDR3 is TGTGCCAGCAGCCACCGATTGGGGGGGAACACTGAAGCTTTCTTT.

This chain connects TRBV5-4 to TRBJ1-1, with a possible D match to TRBD1 (5 bases). Germline assignment: CDR1 SGHNT and CDR2 YYREEE (reference sequence). Trimming took 3 bases from V and 4 from J, leaving 19 bases between them. The CDR3 is 16 amino acids. The DNA of the CDR3 is TGTGCCAGCAGCTCCGCCGGGACGAGAGTCGGCACTGAAGCTTTCTTT. Translating it yields CASSSAGTRVGTEAFF. The whole variable domain, filled in from reference TRBV5-4 and TRBJ1-1, reads ETGVTQSPTHLIKTRGQQVTLRCSSQSGHNTVSWYQQALGQGPQFIFQYYREEENGRGNFPPRFSGLQFPNYSSELNVNALELDDSALYLCASSSAGTRVGTEAFFGQGTRLTVV.

This chain links TRBV14 with TRBJ1-3; possible D gene TRBD1, 5 bases. The CDR3 length is 21 residues. V was shortened by 2 bases and J by 0 bases, with 26 bases between the two germline ends. CDR1 SGHDN and CDR2 FVKESK come from the germline V gene. The CDR3 spells CASSQLGREYRQTPSGNTIYF. CDR3 sequence (DNA): TGTGCCAGCAGCCAATTAGGACGCGAATATCGACAGACACCCTCTGGAAACACCATATATTTT.

The rearrangement joins TRBV5-1 to TRBJ1-4; unclear D gene. Per the germline V gene, CDR1 is SGHRS and CDR2 is YFSETQ. V dropped 0 bases and J dropped 0 bases, with 6 bases sitting between them. This CDR3 has 15 amino acids. CDR3 bases: TGCGCCAGCAGCTTGGGAATCGCAACTAATGAAAAACTGTTTTTT. Translation: CASSLGIATNEKLFF.

The table lists this clone with many counts. The chain is built from TRBV25-1 and TRBJ1-2; no reliable D call. The CDR3 runs 11 residues. The germline V and J ends were trimmed by 4 bases and 9 bases, with 9 bases remaining between them. Germline lookup yields CDR1 MGHDK and CDR2 SYGVNS. CDR3 sequence reads: CASSVGVSYTF. CDR3 in DNA: TGTGCCAGCAGTGTCGGCGTTAGCTACACCTTC.

The chain links TRBV5-1 to TRBJ2-7, with D hard to call. CDR1 is SGHRS and CDR2 is YFSETQ in the germline V gene. The CDR3 contains 12 residues. V was trimmed by 1 base and J by 5 bases, leaving 7 bases between them. DNA for the CDR3: TGCGCCAGCAGCTTGATCAACCACGAGCAGTACTTC. It specifies CASSLINHEQYF.

In its sample, this clone was seen once. The chain has TRBV7-2 and TRBJ1-1, with D unclear. CDR3 length: 13 amino acids. Germline V gene data show CDR1 as SGHTA and CDR2 as FQGNSA. The V end lost 5 bases, the J end lost 1 base, and 8 bases lay between the germline ends. The CDR3 sequence: CASSPGTNTEAFF. The CDR3 DNA follows: TGTGCCAGCAGCCCCGGCACGAACACTGAAGCTTTCTTT.

This clone was seen once. The chain has TRBV9 and TRBJ2-7; D not certain. V gave up 4 bases and J gave up 1 base, with 15 bases separating them. The CDR3 runs to 15 residues. Germline V gene sequence: CDR1 SGDLS, CDR2 YYNGEE. The CDR3 sequence is CASSPTPTTSYEQYF. Here the CDR3 DNA reads TGTGCCAGCAGCCCAACACCTACTACTTCCTACGAGCAGTACTTC.